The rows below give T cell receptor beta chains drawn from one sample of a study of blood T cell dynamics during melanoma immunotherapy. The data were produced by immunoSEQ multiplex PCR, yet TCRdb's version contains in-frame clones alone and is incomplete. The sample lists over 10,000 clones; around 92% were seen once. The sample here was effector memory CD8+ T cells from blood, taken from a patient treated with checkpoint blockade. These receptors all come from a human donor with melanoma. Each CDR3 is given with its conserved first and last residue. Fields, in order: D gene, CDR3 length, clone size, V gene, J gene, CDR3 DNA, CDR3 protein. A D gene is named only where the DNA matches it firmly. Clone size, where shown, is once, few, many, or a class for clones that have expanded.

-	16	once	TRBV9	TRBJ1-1	TGTGCCAGCAGCCCCTTCTTAGTACACACGAACACTGAAGCTTTCTTT	CASSPFLVHTNTEAFF
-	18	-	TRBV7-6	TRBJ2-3	TGTGCCAGCAGCCTAACATTGGAGGGGGGACTAAGCACAGATACGCAGTATTTT	CASSLTLEGGLSTDTQYF
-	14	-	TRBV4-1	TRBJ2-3	TGCGCCAGCAGCCAAGTCCCAGGGGCAGATACGCAGTATTTT	CASSQVPGADTQYF
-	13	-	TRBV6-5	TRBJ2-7	TGTGCCAGCAGCTCAGGGGTCGGCTACGAGCAGTACTTC	CASSSGVGYEQYF
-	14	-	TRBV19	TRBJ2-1	TGTGCCAGTAACCACGGGGGCGGTTACAATGAGCAGTTCTTC	CASNHGGGYNEQFF
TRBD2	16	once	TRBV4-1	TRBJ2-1	TGCGCCAGCAGCCAGGATAGCGGGAGAGATTACAATGAGCAGTTCTTC	CASSQDSGRDYNEQFF
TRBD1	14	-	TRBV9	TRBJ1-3	TGTGCCAGCAGCTATGGGACAGGGGGGGACACCATATATTTT	CASSYGTGGDTIYF
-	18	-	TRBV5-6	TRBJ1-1	TGTGCCAGCAGCTTGGAAGGGACCCCCATTACAACGGACACTGAAGCTTTCTTT	CASSLEGTPITTDTEAFF
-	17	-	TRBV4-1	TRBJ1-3	TGCGCCAGCAGCCAAGAGAGCAGGGCCCACTCTGGAAACACCATATATTTT	CASSQESRAHSGNTIYF
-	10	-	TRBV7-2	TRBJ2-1	TGTGCCAGCATTGGGGATGAGCAGTTCTTC	CASIGDEQFF
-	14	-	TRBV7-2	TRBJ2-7	TGTGCCAGCAGCTTACCCGTGGACTCCTACGAGCAGTACTTC	CASSLPVDSYEQYF
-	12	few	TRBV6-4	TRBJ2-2	TGTGCCACCTCCCCGGACACCGGGGAGCTGTTTTTT	CATSPDTGELFF
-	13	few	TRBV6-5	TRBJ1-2	TGTGCCAGCAGTTACTCCGGGGCGGGAGGCTACACCTTC	CASSYSGAGGYTF
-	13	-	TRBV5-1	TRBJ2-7	TGCGCCAGCAGCTTGTCTGGGGCAAGCGAGCAGTACTTC	CASSLSGASEQYF
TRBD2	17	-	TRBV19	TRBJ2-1	TGTGCCAGTAGTATGGGACTAGCGGTCGTCCCGTCCAATGAGCAGTTCTTC	CASSMGLAVVPSNEQFF
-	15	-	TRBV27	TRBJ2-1	TGTGCCAGCAGTTTATCGGGGGAGCTTTACAATGAGCAGTTCTTC	CASSLSGELYNEQFF
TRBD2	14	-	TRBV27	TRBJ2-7	TGTGCCAGCAGTTTTTTGACTAGCATCTACGAGCAGTACTTC	CASSFLTSIYEQYF
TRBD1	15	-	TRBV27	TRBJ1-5	TGTGCCAGCAGTCCCGGACAGGGTCCTAATCAGCCCCAGCATTTT	CASSPGQGPNQPQHF
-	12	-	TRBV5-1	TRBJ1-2	TGCGCCAGCAGCTTCCAAGGACGCAACTACACCTTC	CASSFQGRNYTF
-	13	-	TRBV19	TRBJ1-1	TGTGCCAGTACTACCCGAGGGTTCACTGAAGCTTTCTTT	CASTTRGFTEAFF
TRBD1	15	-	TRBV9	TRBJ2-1	TGTGCCAGCAGCGGACAAAGGACAGGGGGCAATGAGCAGTTCTTC	CASSGQRTGGNEQFF
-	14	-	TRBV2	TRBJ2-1	TGTGCCAGCGGCCCCCCAACGCGATACAATGAGCAGTTCTTC	CASGPPTRYNEQFF
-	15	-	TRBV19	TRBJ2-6	TGTGCCAGTAGTATAGCTAGCTCTGGGGCCAACGTCCTGACTTTC	CASSIASSGANVLTF
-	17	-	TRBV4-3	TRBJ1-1	TGCGCCAGCAAGGTAACTACGGGAGGGGAGGTCGCCACTGAAGCTTTCTTT	CASKVTTGGEVATEAFF
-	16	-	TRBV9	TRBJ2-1	TGTGCCAGCACGCCCCTATTGACCGGCTCCTACAATGAGCAGTTCTTC	CASTPLLTGSYNEQFF
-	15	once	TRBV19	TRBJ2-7	TGTGCCAGTAGTATAGACGGGACACCGACCTACGAGCAGTACTTC	CASSIDGTPTYEQYF
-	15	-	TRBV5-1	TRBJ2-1	TGCGCCAGCAGCTTGGTGGGTAGCGGCTACAATGAGCAGTTCTTC	CASSLVGSGYNEQFF
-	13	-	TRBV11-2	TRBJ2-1	TGTGCCAGCAGCTCCCATGGTTACAATGAGCAGTTCTTC	CASSSHGYNEQFF
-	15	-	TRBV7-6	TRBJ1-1	TGTGCCAGCAGCCCACCGGGCCGGATGAACACTGAAGCTTTCTTT	CASSPPGRMNTEAFF
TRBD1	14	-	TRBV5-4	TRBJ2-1	TGTGCCAGCAGATTGGACAGGGGGAGGAATGAGCAGTTCTTC	CASRLDRGRNEQFF
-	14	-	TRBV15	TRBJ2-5	TGTGCCACCAGTAGAGATCAAGGGATAGAGACCCAGTACTTC	CATSRDQGIETQYF
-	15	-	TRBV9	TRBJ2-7	TGTGCCAGCAGCGTAGGGTCTAGCCCTGCCCACGAGCAGTACTTC	CASSVGSSPAHEQYF
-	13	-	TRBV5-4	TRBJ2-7	TGTGCCAGCAGCGCCCGGGGTTCCTACGAGCAGTACTTC	CASSARGSYEQYF
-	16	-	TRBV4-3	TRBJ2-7	TGCGCCAGCAGCCAAGGCCCGGCGACAGGCTCCTACGAGCAGTACTTC	CASSQGPATGSYEQYF
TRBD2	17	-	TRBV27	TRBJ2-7	TGTGCCAGCAGTATTTCTCCGGGACTAGCGGTCCCAAGGGAGCAGTACTTC	CASSISPGLAVPREQYF
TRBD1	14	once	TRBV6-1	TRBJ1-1	TGTGCCAGCAGTGACAAGTCAGGGGGCACTGAAGCTTTCTTT	CASSDKSGGTEAFF
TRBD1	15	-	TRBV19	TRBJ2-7	TGTGCCAGTAGTAGGGGACAGGGGAGTGCGTACGAGCAGTACTTC	CASSRGQGSAYEQYF
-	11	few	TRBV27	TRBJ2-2	TGTGCCAGCAAGTACGGGGGGGAGCTGTTTTTT	CASKYGGELFF
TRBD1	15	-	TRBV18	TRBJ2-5	TGTGCCAGCTCACCCGACGGACAGGGAAGGGAGACCCAGTACTTC	CASSPDGQGRETQYF
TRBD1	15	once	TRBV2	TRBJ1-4	TGTGCCAGCAGTCCTGACAGGGTCTGGAGAGAAAAACTGTTTTTT	CASSPDRVWREKLFF
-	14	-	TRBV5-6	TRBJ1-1	TGTGCCAGCAGCTTGCCGCGGGGAAACACTGAAGCTTTCTTT	CASSLPRGNTEAFF
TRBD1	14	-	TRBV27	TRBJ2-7	TGTGCCAGCAGTTTTCACAGGGGATTGTACGAGCAGTACTTC	CASSFHRGLYEQYF
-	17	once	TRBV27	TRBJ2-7	TGTGCCAGCAGTTTATCGTATCCTTCGAGACTTTCCTACGAGCAGTACTTC	CASSLSYPSRLSYEQYF
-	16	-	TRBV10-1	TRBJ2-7	TGCGCCAGCAGTCCTAGAGGGGACCCCCTCTCCTACGAGCAGTACTTC	CASSPRGDPLSYEQYF
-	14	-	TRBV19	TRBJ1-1	TGTGCCAGTAGCCTGACAGCCGAAGTGGCTGAAGCTTTCTTT	CASSLTAEVAEAFF
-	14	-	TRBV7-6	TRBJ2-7	TGTGCCAGCAGCCCAGGGGAGCTCACCCACGAGCAGTACTTC	CASSPGELTHEQYF
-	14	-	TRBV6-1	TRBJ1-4	TGTGCCAGCAGTTCAGGGGCAACTAATGAAAAACTGTTTTTT	CASSSGATNEKLFF
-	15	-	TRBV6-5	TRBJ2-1	TGTGCCAGCAGTTACGGGGCAGGGGCTTACAATGAGCAGTTCTTC	CASSYGAGAYNEQFF
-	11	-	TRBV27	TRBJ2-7	TGTGCCAGCAGTTTCGGCTACGAGCAGTACTTC	CASSFGYEQYF
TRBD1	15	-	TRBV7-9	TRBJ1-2	TGTGCCAGCAGCTTTTCAGGGGGCGTTAACTATGGCTACACCTTC	CASSFSGGVNYGYTF
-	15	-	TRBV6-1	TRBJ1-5	TGTGCCAGCAGTGAAGGGGGCGGGGTTTTACAGCCCCAGCATTTT	CASSEGGGVLQPQHF
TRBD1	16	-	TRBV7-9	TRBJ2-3	TGTGCCAGCAGCGCGGGACAGGGGTACTACACAGATACGCAGTATTTT	CASSAGQGYYTDTQYF
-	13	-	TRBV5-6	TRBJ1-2	TGTGCCAGCAGCTTTGCCAATAACTATGGCTACACCTTC	CASSFANNYGYTF
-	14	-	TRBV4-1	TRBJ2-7	TGCGCCAGCAGCCAAAGAGCGGGCCACTACGAGCAGTACTTC	CASSQRAGHYEQYF
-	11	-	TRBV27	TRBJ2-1	TGTGCCAGCCGACGGGCCGATGAGCAGTTCTTC	CASRRADEQFF
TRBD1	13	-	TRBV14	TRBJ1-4	TGTGCCAGCAGCCAAGATCTCGACGACAGGGTATTTTTT	CASSQDLDDRVFF
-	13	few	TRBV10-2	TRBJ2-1	TGCGCCAGCAGTGAGTCGACATACAATGAGCAGTTCTTC	CASSESTYNEQFF
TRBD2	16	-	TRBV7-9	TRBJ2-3	TGTGCCAGCAGCCCCCCCCTAGCGGGGTCCACAGATACGCAGTATTTT	CASSPPLAGSTDTQYF
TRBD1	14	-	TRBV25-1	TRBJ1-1	TGTGCCAGCAGCTTACAAGGGGGCGAAACTGAAGCTTTCTTT	CASSLQGGETEAFF